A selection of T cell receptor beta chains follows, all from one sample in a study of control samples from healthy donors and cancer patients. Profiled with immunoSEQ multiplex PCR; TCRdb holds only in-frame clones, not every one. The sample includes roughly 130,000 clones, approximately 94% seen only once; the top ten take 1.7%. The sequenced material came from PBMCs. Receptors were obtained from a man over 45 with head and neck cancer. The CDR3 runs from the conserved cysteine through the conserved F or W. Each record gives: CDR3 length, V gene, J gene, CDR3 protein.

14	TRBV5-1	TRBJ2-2	CASSLIPGSGELFF
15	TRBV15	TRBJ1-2	CATSSTRQGGHGYTF
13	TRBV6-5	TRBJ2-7	CASSYWGSGEQYF
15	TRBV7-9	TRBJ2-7	CASSLGQGHTYEQYF
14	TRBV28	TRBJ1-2	CASKKEDRGRGYTF
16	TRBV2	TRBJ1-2	CASSEQGQGLHYGYTF
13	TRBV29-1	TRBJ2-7	CSVRGDRSYEQYF
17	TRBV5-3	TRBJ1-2	CARSYWGQQEGNYGYTF
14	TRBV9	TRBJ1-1	CASSVGDSGTEAFF
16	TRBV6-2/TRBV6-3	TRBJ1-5	CASSSPGGGGNQPQHF
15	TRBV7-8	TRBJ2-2	CASSLGGSNDGELFF
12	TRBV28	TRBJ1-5	CASKTYRQPQHF
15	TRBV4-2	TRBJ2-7	CASSRGTGDTYEQYF
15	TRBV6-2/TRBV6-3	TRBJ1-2	CASSYPDRPYYGYTF
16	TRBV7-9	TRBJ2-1	CASTLSGTDTYNEQFF
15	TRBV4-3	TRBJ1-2	CASSQGAGTGNGYTF
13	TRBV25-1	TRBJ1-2	CASSFGTRRGYTF
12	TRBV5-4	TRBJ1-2	CASSVYRASYTF
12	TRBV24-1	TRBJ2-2	CATRARGGELFF
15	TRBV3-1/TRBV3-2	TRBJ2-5	CASSHRIAGQETQYF
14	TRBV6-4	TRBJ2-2	CASSDSSDTGELFF
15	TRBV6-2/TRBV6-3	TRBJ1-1	CASSIRGRGNTEAFF
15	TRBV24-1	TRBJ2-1	CATSDLRGASNEQFF
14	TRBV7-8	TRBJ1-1	CASSLQGLNTEAFF
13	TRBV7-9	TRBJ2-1	CASSLRFGDEQFF
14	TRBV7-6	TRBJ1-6	CASSLEVDGSPLHF
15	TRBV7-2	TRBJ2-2	CASSLPTVNTGELFF
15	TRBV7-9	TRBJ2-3	CASSLYRIRTDTQYF
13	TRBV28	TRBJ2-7	CASSLYTGSEQYF
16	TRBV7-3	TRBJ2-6	CASSLTRHSGANVLTF
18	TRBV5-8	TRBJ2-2	CASSLIYGGKMNTGELFF
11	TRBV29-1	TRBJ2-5	CSVEDGGTQYF
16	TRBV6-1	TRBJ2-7	CASSGNWRGVKYEQYF
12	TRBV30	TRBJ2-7	CAWSAVVYEQYF
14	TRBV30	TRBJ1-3	CAWSVGYSGNTIYF
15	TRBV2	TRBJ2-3	CASSASGANTDTQYF
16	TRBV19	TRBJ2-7	CASSIIGGTGSYEQYF
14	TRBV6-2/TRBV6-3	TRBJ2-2	CASNPTGFGGELFF